This is a list of T cell receptor beta chains from one sample in a study of identical twins. TCRdb independently ran MiXCR on the 5' RACE reads; one entry per CDR3 protein. Of 230,000 or so distinct CDR3 sequences in the sample, around 8.8% were seen once. A further study also used this sample, focusing on yellow fever vaccine responses in identical twins.

Sequenced sample: CD8+ T cells sorted from blood. Every receptor here comes from a woman younger than 35 in good health. Each CDR3 is given with its conserved first and last residue. D genes are given only for firm matches.

TRBJ2-3 TRBD2 TRBV27 CASSLSPSGVTDTQYF
TRBJ2-1 - TRBV6-2/TRBV6-3 CASSFGNVNEQFF
TRBJ1-2 - TRBV29-1 CSVGNGPDYGYTF
TRBJ2-1 TRBD2 TRBV7-7 CASSPRLAGDYNEQFF
TRBJ2-2 TRBD1 TRBV12-3/TRBV12-4 CASSPTGGATGELFF
TRBJ2-1 TRBD1 TRBV20-1 CSATPGTGSSYNEQFF
TRBJ2-3 TRBD1 TRBV10-3 CASGTGMADTQYF
TRBJ2-7 TRBD1 TRBV20-1 CSAPGGTGLRLFEQYF
TRBJ2-4 - TRBV27 CASSPKLAKNIQYF
TRBJ2-2 - TRBV12-3/TRBV12-4 CASSPIYTGELFF
TRBJ2-4 TRBD2 TRBV20-1 CSAHPLRERETLSKNIQYF
TRBJ2-5 - TRBV10-3 CAIATKQETQYF
TRBJ1-6 - TRBV20-1 CSAPVGGDHSPLHF
TRBJ2-1 - TRBV24-1 CATSRPLGLSNEQFF
TRBJ2-1 TRBD2 TRBV6-2/TRBV6-3 CASAIAGLDEQFF
TRBJ2-1 - TRBV20-1 CSATKERGYSYNEQFF
TRBJ2-5 - TRBV20-1 CSARGDTSQETQYF
TRBJ2-2 TRBD2 TRBV7-9 CASSPFRGANTGELFF
TRBJ2-5 - TRBV10-1 CASSDKLKETQYF
TRBJ2-1 TRBD2 TRBV11-2 CASSEPGLAIYEQFF
TRBJ2-7 - TRBV7-8 CASSLILSSYEQYF
TRBJ2-7 - TRBV28 CASSLWSYEQYF
TRBJ2-3 - TRBV11-3 CASSARNADTQYF
TRBJ2-7 - TRBV28 CASRPQTLAWEQYF
TRBJ2-7 TRBD1 TRBV4-3 CASSQASGTGLDYEQYF
TRBJ2-7 TRBD2 TRBV10-3 CAISPPGLAGGTYEQYF
TRBJ2-3 - TRBV12-3/TRBV12-4 CASSLGEIFTDTQYF
TRBJ2-3 TRBD2 TRBV2 CASSAGLTGTDTQYF
TRBJ2-7 TRBD2 TRBV7-9 CASSLVPSGSDEQYF
TRBJ2-7 TRBD2 TRBV5-1 CASSFAGAYEQYF
TRBJ2-4 TRBD2 TRBV7-9 CASSLDPAGGLSNIQYF
TRBJ2-5 TRBD2 TRBV7-9 CASSVKTSGAQETQYF
TRBJ2-5 TRBD1 TRBV28 CASSFGTGVALKETQYF
TRBJ2-7 - TRBV14 CASSHGLGGLEQYF
TRBJ1-5 - TRBV28 CASSDPKGGNQPQHF
TRBJ2-7 TRBD2 TRBV11-2 CASSPYPAGGSRAYEQYF
TRBJ2-5 - TRBV4-3 CASSQDSFHETQYF